Detailed here is one T cell receptor beta chain. TCRdb keeps only in-frame clones here, not all; method: immunoSEQ multiplex PCR. The data contain fewer than 300,000 clones, around 85% of them singletons. This sample stems from a study of blood T cell repertoires in COVID-19. Germline V gene data show CDR1 as SEHNR and CDR2 as FQNEAQ (reference sequence). This CDR3 is built from 18 residues. V trimming: 0 bases; J trimming: 2 bases; junction bases outside the gene matches: 9. The source is a human donor with COVID-19, enrolled during active disease. The donor label of this sample is uncertain. The sequenced sample was peripheral blood. The gene calls are TRBV7-9 and TRBJ2-7; 11 bases are shared with TRBD2. Here the CDR3 reads CASSLAQGIAGGAYEQYF. The CDR3 DNA reads TGTGCCAGCAGCTTAGCGCAGGGTATAGCGGGAGGGGCCTACGAGCAGTACTTC.